This record concerns one T cell receptor beta chain sequence. What it binds is not known. The germline V gene encodes CDR1 SGHNT and CDR2 YYREEE (reference sequence). The CDR3 spans 14 residues. With 1 base removed from V and 3 bases from J, the gap between germline ends came to 8 bases. This sample was taken from a study of PD-1 blockade in classical Hodgkin lymphoma. Profiling relied on immunoSEQ multiplex PCR, and the TCRdb table lists in-frame clones only, not all of them. The sample consists of 20,000 to 30,000 clones, about 90% of them appearing once. Study-level points and caveats: Reasons behind the repertoire differences stay unclear, perhaps disease activity or earlier therapy. According to reports, newly diagnosed patients had lower baseline TCR diversity than healthy donors, and relapsed/refractory patients had lower baseline TCR diversity still.

Time point denoted: newly diagnosed, previously untreated cHL patient sample. Starting with thawed PBMCs, CD4+ T cells were purified by magnetic negative selection. The origin of this receptor is a human donor with classical Hodgkin lymphoma. What was sequenced was CD4+ T cells from blood. The gene calls are TRBV5-4 and TRBJ1-3; D not resolved. This chain's CDR3 is CASSLIEDGNTIYF. CDR3 in DNA: TGTGCCAGCAGCTTGATCGAGGATGGAAACACCATATATTTT. The whole variable domain, remainder taken from reference TRBV5-4 and TRBJ1-3, is ETGVTQSPTHLIKTRGQQVTLRCSSQSGHNTVSWYQQALGQGPQFIFQYYREEENGRGNFPPRFSGLQFPNYSSELNVNALELDDSALYLCASSLIEDGNTIYFGEGSWLTVV.